This TCR beta chain was identified during a study of chronic HIV infection and antiretroviral therapy. Using its own MiXCR run on the 5' RACE reads, TCRdb lists one record per CDR3 protein. The sample yields some 46,000 distinct CDR3 sequences, over 15% seen once. The length of the CDR3 is 14 residues. V dropped 2 bases and J dropped 2 bases, with 8 bases sitting between them. The germline V gene has CDR1 KGHSH and CDR2 LQKENI. Source material: peripheral blood. The clonotype was recovered from an adult who had HIV and had not received antiretroviral therapy, or was an uninfected healthy control (not recorded which). The chain is built from TRBV18 and TRBJ2-3; TRBD1 might be the D (5 bases). This CDR3 is CASSPVGHTDTQYF. For the CDR3, the DNA is TGTGCCAGCTCACCAGTGGGGCACACAGATACGCAGTATTTT.